This T cell receptor beta chain was captured by sequencing in a study of T cell changes during pregnancy in multiple sclerosis. Data came from immunoSEQ multiplex PCR; TCRdb stores just in-frame clones and leaves some out. The profile covers around 78,000 clones, with 91% appearing a single time and 0.55% to 0.85% taken by the ten largest. V was trimmed by 2 bases and J by 13 bases, leaving 20 bases between them. The CDR3 has 14 amino acids. Germline V gene sequence: CDR1 MNHNY, CDR2 SVGAGI (reference sequence). J is TRBJ1-1 and V is TRBV6-6, with D tentatively TRBD1 (6 bases). The specimen was peripheral blood, collected in the third trimester of pregnancy. The sequence came from a female donor in good health, enrolled as a control in a pregnancy study. CDR3 nucleotides: TGTGCCAGCAGTTACCGGGAAACAGGGACCTTGAGTTTCTTT. It specifies CASSYRETGTLSFF.